This entry describes one TCR beta chain. Its antigen is currently unknown. Treatment of the sample: approximately 11-day PBMC culture with coronavirus spike peptide pools or control peptides (ViraFEST assay). Peptide pool stimulation in ViraFEST expanded antigen-specific T cells, whose TCRs were then sequenced. Negative-selection isolation of CD4+ T cells was performed after approximately 11 days of culture. Sequenced with the Oncomine TCR Beta short-read assay was DNA taken from cultured CD4+ T cells. TCRdb re-called the PCR reads with MiXCR, one entry per CDR3 protein. The sample consists of around 15,000 distinct CDR3 sequences, approximately 55% of them appearing once. This specimen belongs to a study of vaccination and CD4 T cells after COVID-19. Study information: According to the study, participants were given two doses of BNT162b2 or mRNA-1273 vaccine.

Germline-derived CDR1 and CDR2 are GTSNPN and SVGIG (reference sequence). The V gene lost 4 bases and the J gene lost 5 bases, with 17 bases spanning the gap. This CDR3 is 14 amino acids long. Sequencing input: CD4+ T cells from blood, cultured in vitro. The chain is built from TRBV30 and TRBJ2-5; D might be TRBD1 (6 bases). The clonotype was recovered from a human donor who had recovered from COVID-19. The CDR3 is CAWNVGGLGETQYF. CDR3 DNA: TGTGCCTGGAATGTTGGGGGCTTAGGGGAGACCCAGTACTTC.